The 21 T cell receptor beta chains presented below share a single source sample, sequenced in a study of glioma-infiltrating T cells after dendritic cell vaccination. Libraries were prepared by immunoSEQ multiplex PCR; TCRdb keeps only in-frame clonotypes and omits some of them. The table has 95,000 to 110,000 clones, roughly four fifths seen once. The sample here was blood, taken before dendritic cell vaccination. These receptors originate from a human donor with glioblastoma.

The chain joins TRBV27 to TRBJ2-1, with 12 bases identical to TRBD2. The CDR3 extends over 16 amino acids. V lost 0 bases to trimming and J lost 7 bases; unmatched junction nucleotides: 4. Germline V gene data show CDR1 as MNHEY and CDR2 as SMNVEV (reference sequence). CDR3 region: CASSLSLAGGRNEQFF. The CDR3, as DNA: TGTGCCAGCAGTTTATCGCTAGCGGGGGGGCGGAATGAGCAGTTCTTC.

The V call is TRBV5-1, the J call TRBJ2-7, with unresolved D. Trimming took off 4 bases at V and 4 bases at J, with 9 bases between the two ends. CDR1 is SGHRS and CDR2 is YFSETQ in the germline V gene. The CDR3 consists of 12 residues. The CDR3 region has the DNA TGCGCCAGCAGCGACATGGTTTACGAGCAGTACTTC. Protein product: CASSDMVYEQYF.

The rearrangement links TRBV10-3 to TRBJ1-3; possible D gene TRBD1, 6 bases. The ends were cut back, 8 bases at V and 2 bases at J, with 7 bases in the middle. CDR1 ENHRY and CDR2 SYGVKD come from the germline V gene. The CDR3 spans 12 residues. The DNA for the CDR3 is TGTGCCATCGGGACACCTGGAAACACCATATATTTT. Its translation is CAIGTPGNTIYF.

V gene TRBV5-1 combines with J gene TRBJ2-7; possible D gene TRBD2, 6 bases. Trimming took off 7 bases at V and 7 bases at J, with 21 bases between the two ends. The CDR3 spans 14 residues. CDR1 is SGHRS, CDR2 YFSETQ, per germline. The CDR3 sequence is CASGSGVLWSEQYF. CDR3 DNA: TGCGCCAGCGGATCGGGGGTGCTGTGGAGTGAGCAGTACTTC.

The chain couples TRBV9 to TRBJ2-1; 9 bases map to TRBD1. Trimming at V came to 3 bases and at J to 5 bases, leaving 9 bases not matched to a gene. This CDR3 contains 16 residues. Germline CDR1 SGDLS, CDR2 YYNGEE. CDR3 amino acids: CASSAHRGLVDNEQFF. CDR3 bases: TGTGCCAGCAGCGCACACAGGGGGCTCGTTGACAATGAGCAGTTCTTC.

This chain joins TRBV6-4 and TRBJ2-3; 10 nucleotides line up with TRBD2. V shed 8 bases, J shed 6 bases, and the junction held 14 bases outside the gene matches. The CDR3 contains 16 residues. From germline, CDR1 is MRHNA and CDR2 SNTAGT. For the CDR3, the DNA is TGTGCCAGCTCGGAGGGGCCTAGCGGGGGCGGGGATACGCAGTATTTT. This translates into CASSEGPSGGGDTQYF.

J is TRBJ2-1 and V is TRBV6-5; 9 bases map to TRBD2. The germline V gene encodes CDR1 MNHEY and CDR2 SVGAGI. Trimming removed 5 bases from V and 3 bases from J; junction bases left unmatched: 2. This CDR3 region has 14 residues. DNA for the CDR3: TGTGCCAGCAGTAGCGGGGGGAGCTACAATGAGCAGTTCTTC. Encoded protein: CASSSGGSYNEQFF.

V is TRBV9 and J is TRBJ1-5; tentatively, D is TRBD1 (5 bases). Germline loops: CDR1 SGDLS, CDR2 YYNGEE. The CDR3 loop spans 14 amino acids. Between the trimmed V and J ends, which lost 4 bases and 0 bases, there was a span of 8 bases. In DNA, the CDR3 is TGTGCCAGCAGCCGCAGGGATAGCAATCAGCCCCAGCATTTT. This gives the protein CASSRRDSNQPQHF.

The rearrangement links TRBV12-5 to TRBJ2-4; maybe TRBD1 (6 bases). The germline V and J ends were trimmed by 0 bases and 0 bases, with 15 bases remaining between them. Germline V gene lookup returns CDR1 LGHNT and CDR2 FRNRAP. This CDR3 spans 18 amino acids. The CDR3 loop reads CASGLVQSQGGAKNIQYF. DNA of the CDR3: TGTGCTAGTGGTTTGGTACAGTCACAGGGCGGAGCCAAAAACATTCAGTACTTC.

The CDR3 is CASSVGEGSDTQYF. Here the CDR3 DNA reads TGTGCCAGCAGCGTAGGAGAGGGCTCAGATACGCAGTATTTT. The chain uses TRBV7-8 and TRBJ2-3; D is perhaps TRBD2 (5 bases). Germline CDR1 and CDR2: SGHVS and FQNEAQ. V gave up 5 bases and J gave up 4 bases, with 13 bases separating them. The CDR3 totals 14 residues.

This clone came up once. This rearrangement joins TRBV4-1 to TRBJ1-4; 8 bases map to TRBD1. The CDR3 has 16 amino acids. V lost 5 bases and J lost 0; bases outside the gene matches: 5. CDR1 is MGHRA, CDR2 YSYEKL, per germline. CDR3 coding DNA: TGCGCCAGCAGCGGACAGGGAATTGCAACTAATGAAAAACTGTTTTTT. Its protein is CASSGQGIATNEKLFF.

CDR3 nucleotide sequence: TGTGCCAGCAGCTTACAGGGTTTCTCCGATCAGCCCCAGCATTTT. Its translation: CASSLQGFSDQPQHF. J is TRBJ1-5 and V is TRBV7-2, with D maybe TRBD1 (5 bases). This CDR3 region has 15 residues. Trimming left V 2 bases short and J 5 bases short, with 13 bases between. Germline loops: CDR1 SGHTA, CDR2 FQGNSA. The complete variable domain, with remaining parts taken from reference TRBV7-2 and TRBJ1-5, reads GAGVSQSPSNKVTEKGKDVELRCDPISGHTALYWYRQSLGQGLEFLIYFQGNSAPDKSGLPSDRFSAERTGGSVSTLTIQRTQQEDSAVYLCASSLQGFSDQPQHFGDGTRLSIL.

This clone was detected only once. This chain connects TRBV14 to TRBJ2-5; TRBD2 aligns across 11 bases. CDR1 and CDR2 from the germline V gene are SGHDN and FVKESK. The CDR3 runs 15 residues. J gave up 4 bases and V 4 bases, and 5 bases lay outside the gene matches. CDR3 bases: TGTGCCAGCAGCCGACTAGCGGGGAGTAGAGAGACCCAGTACTTC. Translation gives CASSRLAGSRETQYF.

This chain joins TRBV28 and TRBJ2-2, with D maybe TRBD2 (6 bases). There are 15 residues in the CDR3. CDR1 is MDHEN, CDR2 SYDVKM, per germline. V lost 5 bases to trimming and J lost 4 bases, with 14 bases between them. DNA for the CDR3: TGTGCCAGCAGTGGGGCCCTCGGGGGCACCGGGGAGCTGTTTTTT. Encoded protein: CASSGALGGTGELFF.

The rearrangement links TRBV4-2 to TRBJ1-6; perhaps TRBD1 as D (5 bases). Trimming took 0 bases from V and 0 from J, leaving 12 bases between them. The CDR3 runs to 18 residues. Germline V lookup: CDR1 LGHNA, CDR2 YNFKEQ. CDR3 DNA: TGTGCCAGCAGCCAAGATCTGGAGGGGAGCTCCTATAATTCACCCCTCCACTTT. Its protein is CASSQDLEGSSYNSPLHF.

As for this clone: At the DNA level, this CDR3 is encoded by other sequences in the same sample as well. This chain connects TRBV5-4 to TRBJ2-3; no definite D call. Germline V gene sequence: CDR1 SGHNT, CDR2 YYREEE (reference sequence). Trimming cost V 4 bases and J 0 bases, with 9 bases left between them. The CDR3 is 14 amino acids. The CDR3 loop is CASSLGPSTDTQYF. CDR3 nucleotides: TGTGCCAGCAGCCTAGGTCCCAGCACAGATACGCAGTATTTT.

J is TRBJ1-4 and V is TRBV6-1; D is possibly TRBD1 (6 bases). Between the trimmed V and J ends, which lost 0 bases and 3 bases, there was a span of 14 bases. The CDR3 contains 17 residues. Germline V lookup: CDR1 MNHNS, CDR2 SASEGT. This CDR3 is CASSEALGNRANEKLFF. In DNA form, the CDR3 reads TGTGCCAGCAGTGAAGCGCTGGGAAACAGGGCTAATGAAAAACTGTTTTTT.

This chain links TRBV7-2 with TRBJ2-3; D uncertain. V dropped 4 bases and J dropped 4 bases, with 3 bases sitting between them. The CDR3 extends over 11 amino acids. The germline V gene has CDR1 SGHTA and CDR2 FQGNSA. The CDR3 reads CASSSADTQYF. CDR3 in DNA: TGTGCCAGCAGCTCGGCAGATACGCAGTATTTT.

The chain recombines TRBV9 with TRBJ1-2; 8 nucleotides match TRBD1. This CDR3 has 18 amino acids. V lost 2 bases to trimming and J lost 5 bases; unmatched junction nucleotides: 17. The germline V gene encodes CDR1 SGDLS and CDR2 YYNGEE. The CDR3 protein is CASSVLDRGGGGRYGYTF. CDR3 DNA sequence: TGTGCCAGCAGCGTCCTTGACAGGGGTGGGGGTGGAAGGTATGGCTACACCTTC.

This clone was seen only a few times. V is TRBV7-2 and J is TRBJ2-3; TRBD1 matches 7 bases. V lost 5 bases and J lost 2; bases outside the gene matches: 7. Germline V gene sequence: CDR1 SGHTA, CDR2 FQGNSA. The CDR3 consists of 15 residues. Here the CDR3 DNA reads TGTGCCAGCAGCCAACCGACAGGGTTCACAGATACGCAGTATTTT. Translation: CASSQPTGFTDTQYF.

This chain joins TRBV11-2 and TRBJ2-7; 14 positions match TRBD2. Germline CDR1 and CDR2: SGHAT and FQNNGV. The CDR3 is 16 residues long. V trimming: 6 bases; J trimming: 2 bases; junction bases outside the gene matches: 6. The CDR3 reads CASRGLAGAFAYEQYF. DNA for the CDR3: TGTGCCAGCAGGGGACTAGCGGGGGCCTTCGCCTACGAGCAGTACTTC.